One and the same sample provided the 25 T cell receptor beta chains below, sequenced in a study of metastatic and nonmetastatic thyroid tumors. TCRdb re-called the PCR reads with MiXCR. The repertoire holds fewer than 50,000 clones, with around 17% as singletons. All patients reached thyroid surgery having received no treatment beforehand. Source material: blood. These receptors were taken from a female donor with papillary thyroid cancer or a benign thyroid nodule (not recorded which). Some clones in this sample may be carry-over from other donors' samples.

The table lists this clone with many counts. This could be a read error, since a much larger clone is one nucleotide away. The chain joins TRBV27 to TRBJ1-5; D might be TRBD1 (6 bases). Germline V lookup: CDR1 MNHEY, CDR2 SMNVEV (reference sequence). This CDR3 has 14 residues. The CDR3 nucleotides are TGTGCCAGCAGTCGACAGGCCGGAGATCAGCCCCGGCATTTT. Translating gives CASSRQAGDQPRHF.

Ten or more counts support this clone. The same CDR3 also results from other DNA sequences found in this sample. The chain carries TRBV6-5 and TRBJ1-1; D gene ambiguous. This CDR3 has 14 residues. CDR1 is MNHEY and CDR2 is SVGAGI in the germline V gene. The ends were cut back, 1 base at V and 2 bases at J, with 8 bases in the middle. The CDR3 loop reads CASSYLSRNTEAFF. The CDR3 DNA reads TGTGCCAGCAGTTACTTGTCACGAAACACTGAAGCTTTCTTT.

This clone was counted ten times or more. The rearrangement uses TRBV5-6 and TRBJ1-4; D is unresolved. V lost 0 bases and J lost 4, with 7 bases in between. The CDR3 has 14 amino acids. In germline, CDR1 is SGHDT, CDR2 YYEEEE. CDR3 sequence (DNA): TGTGCCAGCAGCTTGGAGGGTTTTAATGAAAAACTGTTTTTT. Its protein product is CASSLEGFNEKLFF.

This clone was recorded many times. The V call is TRBV19, the J call TRBJ2-6; 11 bases map to TRBD1. V dropped 5 bases and J dropped 0; count of bases not matched to a gene: 3. This CDR3 contains 17 residues. Per the germline V gene, CDR1 is LNHDA and CDR2 is SQIVND (reference sequence). As DNA, the CDR3 is TGTGCCAGTAGTCGTGGGACAGGGGGCTCTGGGGCCAACGTCCTGACTTTC. Translation gives CASSRGTGGSGANVLTF.

By sample fraction, this clone is medium-sized. The chain employs TRBV6-1 and TRBJ1-6; TRBD1 matches 10 bases. V trimming: 6 bases; J trimming: 10 bases; junction bases outside the gene matches: 9. CDR3 length: 15 amino acids. CDR1 is MNHNS and CDR2 is SASEGT in the germline V gene. CDR3 region: CASRLTGTGVSPLHF. CDR3 nucleotides: TGTGCCAGCAGGCTAACCGGGACAGGGGTCTCACCCCTCCACTTT.

This clone occurred many times. The chain employs TRBV11-3 and TRBJ2-1, with a weak D call TRBD2 (5 bases). The CDR3 contains 16 residues. Trimming shortened V by 5 bases and J by 7 bases, and 21 bases separated the two germline ends. CDR1 SGHNT and CDR2 YENEEA come from the germline V gene. In DNA, the CDR3 is TGTGCCAGCAGCCTACTTGTTATGGGAGCAAAGAATGAGCAGTTCTTC. This translates into CASSLLVMGAKNEQFF.

The chain recombines TRBV2 with TRBJ2-2; perhaps TRBD2 as D (5 bases). Germline lookup yields CDR1 SNHLY and CDR2 FYNNEI. The V end lost 3 bases, the J end lost 3 bases, and 11 bases lay between the germline ends. The CDR3 is made up of 15 amino acids. This CDR3 reads CASSERGWDTGELFF. The CDR3 DNA is TGTGCCAGCAGTGAGCGCGGGTGGGACACCGGGGAGCTGTTTTTT. Full variable domain (missing parts from reference TRBV2 and TRBJ2-2): EPEVTQTPSHQVTQMGQEVILRCVPISNHLYFYWYRQILGQKVEFLVSFYNNEISEKSEIFDDQFSVERPDGSNFTLKIRSTKLEDSAMYFCASSERGWDTGELFFGEGSRLTVL.

This clone is medium-sized (0.01 to 0.1%) in the sample. The chain couples TRBV6-1 to TRBJ2-1, with 12 positions matching TRBD1. From germline, CDR1 is MNHNS and CDR2 SASEGT. The CDR3 extends over 14 amino acids. Trimming cost V 6 bases and J 7 bases; bases outside gene matches: 4. The CDR3 loop is CASRTGQGANEQFF. CDR3 nucleotide sequence: TGTGCCAGCAGAACGGGACAGGGGGCAAATGAGCAGTTCTTC.

The chain links TRBV9 to TRBJ1-2; D remains ambiguous. Trimming removed 3 bases from V and 4 bases from J, with 10 bases in between. The CDR3 is 13 amino acids. Germline values: CDR1 SGDLS, CDR2 YYNGEE. In nucleotides, the CDR3 is TGTGCCAGCAGCGAATACCACAGCTATGGCTACACCTTC. Protein: CASSEYHSYGYTF.

Notes on this clone: A read error is possible here, since a much larger clone lies one base away. This sample includes further DNA sequences coding for the same CDR3. This rearrangement joins TRBV3-1 to TRBJ2-3, with D perhaps TRBD2 (6 bases). CDR1 LGHDT and CDR2 YNNKEL come from the germline V gene (reference sequence). V lost 6 bases and J lost 14, with 27 bases in between. The CDR3 consists of 15 residues. This CDR3 reads CASSQREGSGQFPYF. The CDR3 nucleotides are TGTGCCAGCAGTCAAAGGGAAGGGAGCGGGCAGTTTCCGTATTTT.

This clone was observed a few times. This chain connects TRBV5-1 to TRBJ2-1; a possible D gene is TRBD2 (6 bases). Germline V gene data show CDR1 as SGHRS and CDR2 as YFSETQ. The CDR3 has 20 amino acids. V shed 6 bases and J shed 0 bases, with 28 bases lying between them. The DNA of the CDR3 is TGCGCCAGCACCCCTGGACGCGGCGGGATTTCGCAAAGCTCCTACAATGAGCAGTTCTTC. Its translation is CASTPGRGGISQSSYNEQFF.

This clone has only a few counts. V is TRBV6-1 and J is TRBJ2-3; possibly TRBD2 for D (6 bases). Trimming left V 5 bases short and J 2 bases short, with 14 bases between. The length of the CDR3 is 15 residues. CDR1 MNHNS and CDR2 SASEGT come from the germline V gene. The CDR3 sequence: CASSPLGGNTDTQYF. The CDR3 coding sequence is TGTGCCAGCAGTCCCCTCGGGGGAAACACAGATACGCAGTATTTT.

The sample holds a few counts of this clone. The V call is TRBV10-3, the J call TRBJ1-5; D unresolved. CDR1 and CDR2 from the germline V gene are ENHRY and SYGVKD. Between the trimmed V and J ends, which lost 5 bases and 2 bases, there was a span of 7 bases. CDR3 length: 13 residues. In DNA, the CDR3 is TGTGCCATCAGTCAAGAGGGCAATCAGCCCCAGCATTTT. It yields the protein CAISQEGNQPQHF.

There are many counts of this clone. V usage is TRBV28 and J usage is TRBJ1-2; TRBD1 agrees at 8 bases. With V trimmed by 3 bases and J by 4 bases, 4 bases remained unmatched. CDR3 size: 14 residues. Germline CDR1 MDHEN, CDR2 SYDVKM. As DNA, the CDR3 is TGTGCCAGCAGTTTTAACAGGGGGTTCTATGGCTACACCTTC. Translation gives CASSFNRGFYGYTF.

This clone was picked up many times. In DNA, the CDR3 is TGCGCCAGCAGCCCCGGGGGAGGGGACACTGAAGCTTTCTTT. Residues: CASSPGGGDTEAFF. The rearrangement uses TRBV5-1 and TRBJ1-1; D might be TRBD1 (5 bases). Per germline, CDR1 SGHRS and CDR2 YFSETQ. Between the trimmed V and J ends, which lost 4 bases and 3 bases, there was a span of 13 bases. There are 14 residues in the CDR3.

The V and J genes are TRBV5-1 and TRBJ2-2; 9 bases line up with TRBD1. CDR3 size: 15 residues. The germline CDR1 and CDR2 sequences are SGHRS and YFSETQ. Losses at the gene ends were 9 bases for V and 1 base for J; bases not matched to a gene: 7. The CDR3 sequence: CATSRGQGNTGELFF. The CDR3 DNA reads TGCGCCACCTCTAGGGGACAGGGGAACACCGGGGAGCTGTTTTTT.

In nucleotides, the CDR3 is TGTGCCAGCAGTTACATCAACAGGGTCACAGATACGCAGTATTTT. It yields the protein CASSYINRVTDTQYF. The V call is TRBV6-2 or TRBV6-3, the J call TRBJ2-3, with D maybe TRBD1 (6 bases). CDR3 length equals 15 residues. The germline V and J ends were trimmed by 2 bases and 2 bases, with 11 bases remaining between them. From germline, CDR1 is MNHEY and CDR2 SVGEGT.

There are a few counts of this clone. V gene TRBV2 combines with J gene TRBJ1-1, with D hard to call. CDR1 and CDR2 (germline): SNHLY, FYNNEI. CDR3 length: 15 residues. V was cut by 6 bases and J by 6 bases, with 20 bases left in between. The CDR3 nucleotides read TGTGCCAGCAGCGAGCAGCCTAATCAGAGGGCTGAAGCTTTCTTT. Protein sequence: CASSEQPNQRAEAFF.

A few counts support this clone. The J gene is TRBJ2-1, the V gene TRBV10-3, with D possibly matching TRBD1 (6 bases). The germline V gene encodes CDR1 ENHRY and CDR2 SYGVKD. V was trimmed by 9 bases and J by 4 bases, leaving 13 bases between them. The CDR3 spans 13 residues. CDR3 bases: TGTGCCATTGAGACAGGTACTTACAATGAGCAGTTCTTC. Its protein product is CAIETGTYNEQFF.

This clone was observed many times. V gene TRBV12-5 combines with J gene TRBJ1-1; D gene uncertain. Between the trimmed V and J ends, which lost 5 bases and 10 bases, there was a span of 14 bases. This CDR3 has 12 residues. CDR1 and CDR2 (germline): LGHNT, FRNRAP. CDR3 DNA: TGTGCTAGTGGTCCCGGCGACTGGGGAGCTTTCTTT. This codes for CASGPGDWGAFF. The variable domain in full, with the rest retrieved from reference TRBV12-5 and TRBJ1-1, is DARVTQTPRHKVTEMGQEVTMRCQPILGHNTVFWYRQTMMQGLELLAYFRNRAPLDDSGMPKDRFSAEMPDATLATLKIQPSEPRDSAVYFCASGPGDWGAFFGQGTRLTVV.

This clone was observed many times. The chain uses TRBV28 and TRBJ1-5, with a weak D call TRBD1 (5 bases). From germline, CDR1 is MDHEN and CDR2 SYDVKM. CDR3 size: 15 residues. Trimming stripped 7 bases from V and 0 bases from J, with 13 bases between. CDR3 nucleotides: TGTGCCAGCATTCCCAGAGGGGATAGCAATCAGCCCCAGCATTTT. Amino acids: CASIPRGDSNQPQHF.

In its sample, this clone was seen once. CDR3 residues: CSARGTSGGDEQYF. In DNA, the CDR3 is TGCAGTGCTAGAGGGACTAGCGGGGGAGACGAGCAGTACTTC. This chain uses TRBV20-1 with TRBJ2-7, with TRBD2 matching 13 bases. The CDR3 length is 14 residues. Germline V gives CDR1 DFQATT, CDR2 SNEGSKA (reference sequence). V shed 1 base and J 5 bases; nucleotides not matched to a gene: 2.

This clone was detected ten times or more. The rearrangement uses TRBV9 and TRBJ2-3; unclear D gene. Trimming took off 4 bases at V and 0 bases at J, with 3 bases between the two ends. The germline gives CDR1 SGDLS, CDR2 YYNGEE. The CDR3 runs 12 residues. The CDR3 sequence: CASSSSTDTQYF. The CDR3 region has the DNA TGTGCCAGCAGCTCCAGCACAGATACGCAGTATTTT.

J is TRBJ2-7 and V is TRBV6-1; TRBD2 agrees at 11 bases. Germline CDR1 and CDR2: MNHNS and SASEGT. This CDR3 comprises 15 residues. With V trimmed by 10 bases and J by 7 bases, 15 bases remained unmatched. The CDR3 DNA reads TGTGCCATCAACGATGTACTAGCGGGAGAAAGGGAGCAGTACTTC. Protein: CAINDVLAGEREQYF.

The CDR3 protein is CASSGPSGISDEQFF. For the CDR3, the DNA is TGTGCCAGCAGTGGTCCTAGCGGGATTAGCGATGAGCAGTTCTTC. This rearrangement joins TRBV12-3 or TRBV12-4 to TRBJ2-1, with 9 nucleotides matching TRBD2. The CDR3 runs 15 residues. Trimming cost V 5 bases and J 8 bases; bases outside gene matches: 10.